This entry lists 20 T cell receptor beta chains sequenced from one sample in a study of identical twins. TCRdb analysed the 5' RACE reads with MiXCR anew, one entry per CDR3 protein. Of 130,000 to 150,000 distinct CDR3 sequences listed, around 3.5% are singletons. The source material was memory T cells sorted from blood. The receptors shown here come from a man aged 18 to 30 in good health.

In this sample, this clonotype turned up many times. CDR3 nucleotides: TGCGCCAGCAGCTTCGATACAGGGGTTAGCGGCTACACCTTC. Translation gives CASSFDTGVSGYTF. V gene TRBV5-1 combines with J gene TRBJ1-2, with 7 nucleotides matching TRBD1. Germline CDR1 SGHRS, CDR2 YFSETQ. The V segment lost 2 bases and the J segment 8 bases; nucleotides outside the gene matches: 9. This CDR3 region has 14 residues.

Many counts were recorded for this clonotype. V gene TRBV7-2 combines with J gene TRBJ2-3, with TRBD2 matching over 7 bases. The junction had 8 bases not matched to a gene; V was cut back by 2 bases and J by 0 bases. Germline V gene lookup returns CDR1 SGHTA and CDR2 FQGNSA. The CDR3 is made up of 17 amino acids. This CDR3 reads CASSLKPAGLSTDTQYF. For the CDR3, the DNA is TGTGCCAGCAGCTTAAAACCAGCGGGGTTAAGCACAGATACGCAGTATTTT.

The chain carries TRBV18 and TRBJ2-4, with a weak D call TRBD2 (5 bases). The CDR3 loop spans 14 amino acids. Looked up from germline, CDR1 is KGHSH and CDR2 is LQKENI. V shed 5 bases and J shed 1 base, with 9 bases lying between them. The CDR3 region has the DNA TGTGCCAGCTCAACTCCGGGGGCCAAAAACATTCAGTACTTC. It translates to CASSTPGAKNIQYF.

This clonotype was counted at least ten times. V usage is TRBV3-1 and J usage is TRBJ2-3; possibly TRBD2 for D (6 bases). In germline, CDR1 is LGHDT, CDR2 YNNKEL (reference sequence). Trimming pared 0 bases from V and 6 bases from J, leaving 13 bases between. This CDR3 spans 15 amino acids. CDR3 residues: CASSQEGEVHDTQYF. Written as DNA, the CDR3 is TGTGCCAGCAGCCAAGAGGGGGAGGTCCACGATACGCAGTATTTT.

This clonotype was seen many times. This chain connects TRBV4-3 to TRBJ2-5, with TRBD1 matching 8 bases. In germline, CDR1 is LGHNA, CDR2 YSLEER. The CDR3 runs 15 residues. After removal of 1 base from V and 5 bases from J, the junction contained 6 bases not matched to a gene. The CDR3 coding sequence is TGCGCCAGCAGCCAAGCTCAGGGGGCGGGGGAGACCCAGTACTTC. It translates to CASSQAQGAGETQYF.

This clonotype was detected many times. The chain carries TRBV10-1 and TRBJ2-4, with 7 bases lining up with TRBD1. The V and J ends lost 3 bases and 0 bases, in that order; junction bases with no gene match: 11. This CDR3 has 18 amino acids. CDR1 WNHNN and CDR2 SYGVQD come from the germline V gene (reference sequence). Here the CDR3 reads CASSDEGARVAAKNIQYF. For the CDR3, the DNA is TGCGCCAGCAGTGACGAGGGGGCGCGGGTGGCAGCCAAAAACATTCAGTACTTC.

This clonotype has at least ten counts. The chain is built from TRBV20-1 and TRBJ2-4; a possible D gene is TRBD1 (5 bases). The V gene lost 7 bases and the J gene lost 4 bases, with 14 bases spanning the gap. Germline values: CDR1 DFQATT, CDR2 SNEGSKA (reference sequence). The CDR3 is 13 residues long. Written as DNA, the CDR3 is TGCAGTGGAGAAGGGGAAGGGAAAAACATTCAGTACTTC. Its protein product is CSGEGEGKNIQYF.

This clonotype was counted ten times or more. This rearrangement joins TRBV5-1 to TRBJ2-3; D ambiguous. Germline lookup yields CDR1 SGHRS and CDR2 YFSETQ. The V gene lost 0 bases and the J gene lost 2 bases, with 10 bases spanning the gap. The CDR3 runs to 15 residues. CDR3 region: CASSLEGRTTDTQYF. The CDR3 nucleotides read TGCGCCAGCAGCTTGGAAGGCCGAACCACAGATACGCAGTATTTT.

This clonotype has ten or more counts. The CDR3 here is CASSDSGAGANVLTF. Here the CDR3 DNA reads TGTGCCAGCAGTGACTCAGGGGCTGGGGCCAACGTCCTGACTTTC. The chain employs TRBV6-4 and TRBJ2-6; TRBD1 is a possible D gene (5 bases). CDR1 is MRHNA and CDR2 is SNTAGT in the germline V gene. Deletions cut 0 bases from V and 2 bases from J, with 5 bases between. The CDR3 totals 15 residues.

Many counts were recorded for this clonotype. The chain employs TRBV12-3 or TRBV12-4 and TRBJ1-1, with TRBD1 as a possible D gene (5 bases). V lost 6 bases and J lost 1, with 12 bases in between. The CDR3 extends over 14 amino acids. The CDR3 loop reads CASSHTGTNTEAFF. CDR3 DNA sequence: TGTGCCAGCAGCCATACCGGGACGAACACTGAAGCTTTCTTT.

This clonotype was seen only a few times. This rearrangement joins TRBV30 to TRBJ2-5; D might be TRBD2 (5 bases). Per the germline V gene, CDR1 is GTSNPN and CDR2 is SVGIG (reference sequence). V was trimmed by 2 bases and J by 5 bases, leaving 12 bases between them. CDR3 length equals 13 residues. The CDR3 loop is CAWSPRGLETQYF. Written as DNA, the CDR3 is TGTGCCTGGAGTCCGAGAGGGCTGGAGACCCAGTACTTC.

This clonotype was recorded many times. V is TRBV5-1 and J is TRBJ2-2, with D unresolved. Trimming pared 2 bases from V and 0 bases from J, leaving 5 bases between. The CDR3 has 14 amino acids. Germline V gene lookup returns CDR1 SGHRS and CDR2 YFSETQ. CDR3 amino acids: CASSLASNTGELFF. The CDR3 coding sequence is TGCGCCAGCAGCTTAGCTTCGAACACCGGGGAGCTGTTTTTT.

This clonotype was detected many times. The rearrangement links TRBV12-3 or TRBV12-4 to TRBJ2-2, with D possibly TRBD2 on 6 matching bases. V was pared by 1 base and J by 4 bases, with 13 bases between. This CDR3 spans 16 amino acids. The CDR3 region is CASSLVEGRGTGELFF. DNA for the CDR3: TGTGCCAGCAGTTTAGTGGAGGGCCGGGGCACCGGGGAGCTGTTTTTT.

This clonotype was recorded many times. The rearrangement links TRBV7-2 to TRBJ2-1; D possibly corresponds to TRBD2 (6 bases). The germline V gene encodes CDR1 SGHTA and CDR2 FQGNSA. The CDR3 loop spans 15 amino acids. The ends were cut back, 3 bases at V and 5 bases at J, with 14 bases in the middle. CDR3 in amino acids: CASSLALAWHNEQFF. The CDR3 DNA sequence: TGTGCCAGCAGCTTGGCGCTAGCGTGGCACAATGAGCAGTTCTTC.

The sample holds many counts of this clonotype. CDR3 protein: CSAPLGAEETQYF. DNA of the CDR3: TGCAGTGCCCCGTTGGGGGCCGAAGAGACCCAGTACTTC. The chain recombines TRBV20-1 with TRBJ2-5, with TRBD1 as a possible D gene (6 bases). This CDR3 has 13 amino acids. Between the trimmed V and J ends, which lost 6 bases and 3 bases, there was a span of 14 bases. Germline assignment: CDR1 DFQATT and CDR2 SNEGSKA (reference sequence).

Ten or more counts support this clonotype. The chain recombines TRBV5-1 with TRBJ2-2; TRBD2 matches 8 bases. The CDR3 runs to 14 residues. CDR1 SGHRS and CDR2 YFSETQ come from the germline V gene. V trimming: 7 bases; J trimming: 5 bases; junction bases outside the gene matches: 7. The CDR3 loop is CASVLSGGTGELFF. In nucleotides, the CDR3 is TGCGCCAGCGTGTTAAGCGGGGGAACCGGGGAGCTGTTTTTT.

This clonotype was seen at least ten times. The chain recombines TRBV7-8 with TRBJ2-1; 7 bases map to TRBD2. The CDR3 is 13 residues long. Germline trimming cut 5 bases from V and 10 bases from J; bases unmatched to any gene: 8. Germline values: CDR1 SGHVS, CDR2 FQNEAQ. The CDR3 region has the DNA TGTGCCAGCAGCCCCACCGGGGGGAGGGAGCAGTTCTTC. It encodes CASSPTGGREQFF.

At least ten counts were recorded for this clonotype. This chain's CDR3 is CAWRDKGTALGGYTF. In nucleotides, the CDR3 is TGTGCCTGGAGGGACAAAGGGACGGCGCTGGGTGGCTACACCTTC. The rearrangement links TRBV30 to TRBJ1-2, with D possibly TRBD1 on 5 matching bases. Between the trimmed V and J ends, which lost 3 bases and 7 bases, there was a span of 21 bases. This CDR3 has 15 amino acids. CDR1 is GTSNPN, CDR2 SVGIG, per germline (reference sequence).

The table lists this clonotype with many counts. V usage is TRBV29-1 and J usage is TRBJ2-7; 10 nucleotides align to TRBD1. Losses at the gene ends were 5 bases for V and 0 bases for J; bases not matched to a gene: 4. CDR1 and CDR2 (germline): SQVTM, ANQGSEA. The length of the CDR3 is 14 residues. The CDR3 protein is CSVWTGGGSYEQYF. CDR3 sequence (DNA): TGCAGCGTTTGGACAGGGGGGGGCTCCTACGAGCAGTACTTC.

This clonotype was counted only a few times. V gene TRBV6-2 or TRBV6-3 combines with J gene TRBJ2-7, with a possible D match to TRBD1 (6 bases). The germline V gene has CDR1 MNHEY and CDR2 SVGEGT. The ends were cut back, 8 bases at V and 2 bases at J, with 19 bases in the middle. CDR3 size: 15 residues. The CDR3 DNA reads TGTGCCAGCGCTCATGCGTGGGACAAACCCTACGAGCAGTACGTC. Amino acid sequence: CASAHAWDKPYEQYV.